This T cell receptor beta chain was documented in a study of T cell repertoires in cytomegalovirus infection. Details on this clonotype: Antigen specificity is unknown.

Study-level findings and limits: There were carriers of CMV plus the relevant HLA, and cumulative public TCR beta family frequency identified them.

TCRdb re-derived calls from the reads in MiXCR, one entry per CDR3 protein. This table holds around 500,000 distinct CDR3 sequences, roughly 43% found once. This receptor was identified in a human donor in good health (CMV status not recorded). Some clones in this sample may be carry-over from other donors' samples. The starting material was cultured PBMCs, obtained from culture after CMV antigen stimulation.

In nucleotides, the CDR3 is TGTGCCAGCAGGTCCCCGCGGGGTGGAGGCACTGAAGCTTTCTTT. As protein: CASRSPRGGGTEAFF. The chain has TRBV12-3 or TRBV12-4 and TRBJ1-1; unclear D gene. The CDR3 extends over 15 amino acids. Trimming shortened V by 6 bases and J by 4 bases, and 18 bases separated the two germline ends.